This record concerns one T cell receptor beta chain sequence. Its antigen is undetermined. V was pared by 4 bases and J by 3 bases, with 12 bases between. CDR1 SQVTM and CDR2 ANQGSEA come from the germline V gene. The CDR3 consists of 13 residues. Sequencing of TCR beta, carried out with a high-throughput approach, was applied to CD8+ and CD4+ T cells from the blood. In contrast to the negatively isolated CD8+ and CD4+ T cells, TEMRA cells were FACS-enriched. It was with random hexamers that roughly 0.5 to 1 ug RNA was reverse transcribed. The method of amplification for TCR beta CDR3 was immunoSEQ multiplex PCR, covering 54 Vbeta and 13 Jbeta. Using its own MiXCR run on the immunoSEQ multiplex PCR reads, TCRdb lists one record per CDR3 protein. Here the sample spans over 100,000 distinct CDR3 sequences, 96% being singletons. The sample belongs to a study of CD8 T cells in Susac syndrome. Study results and caveats: TCR sequencing and HLA analysis covered a relatively small number of individuals.

The material sequenced was CD4+ T cells from PBMCs. The V and J genes are TRBV29-1 and TRBJ1-1; perhaps TRBD1 as D (5 bases). This TCR was sampled from a human donor in good health. DNA of the CDR3: TGCAGCGTTGCCCGTGGGGGGGACACTGAAGCTTTCTTT. Translated, it gives CSVARGGDTEAFF. Drawing the rest from reference TRBV29-1 and TRBJ1-1, the complete variable domain is SAVISQKPSRDICQRGTSLTIQCQVDSQVTMMFWYRQQPGQSLTLIATANQGSEATYESGFVIDKFPISRPNLTFSTLTVSNMSPEDSSIYLCSVARGGDTEAFFGQGTRLTVV.